The following is a TCR beta chain sequence with its context. The ends were cut back, 8 bases at V and 6 bases at J, with 13 bases in the middle. The CDR3 has 13 amino acids. The V gene's germline CDR1 is LNHDA and CDR2 SQIVND (reference sequence). This sample stems from a study of shared clonotypes between healthy human individuals. The protocol was immunoSEQ multiplex PCR, while the TCRdb copy is restricted to in-frame clones and leaves out a portion. The sample has roughly 1,500,000 clones; about 98.5% are singletons. The sequenced material came from naive CD4+ T cells sorted from blood. The subset here: CD45RA+ positively selected. The receptor comes from a man between 25 and 39 years old in good health. This chain connects TRBV19 to TRBJ1-4; TRBD1 might be the D (5 bases). The CDR3: CASESRDDEKLFF. The CDR3 bases are TGTGCCAGTGAAAGCAGGGATGATGAAAAACTGTTTTTT.